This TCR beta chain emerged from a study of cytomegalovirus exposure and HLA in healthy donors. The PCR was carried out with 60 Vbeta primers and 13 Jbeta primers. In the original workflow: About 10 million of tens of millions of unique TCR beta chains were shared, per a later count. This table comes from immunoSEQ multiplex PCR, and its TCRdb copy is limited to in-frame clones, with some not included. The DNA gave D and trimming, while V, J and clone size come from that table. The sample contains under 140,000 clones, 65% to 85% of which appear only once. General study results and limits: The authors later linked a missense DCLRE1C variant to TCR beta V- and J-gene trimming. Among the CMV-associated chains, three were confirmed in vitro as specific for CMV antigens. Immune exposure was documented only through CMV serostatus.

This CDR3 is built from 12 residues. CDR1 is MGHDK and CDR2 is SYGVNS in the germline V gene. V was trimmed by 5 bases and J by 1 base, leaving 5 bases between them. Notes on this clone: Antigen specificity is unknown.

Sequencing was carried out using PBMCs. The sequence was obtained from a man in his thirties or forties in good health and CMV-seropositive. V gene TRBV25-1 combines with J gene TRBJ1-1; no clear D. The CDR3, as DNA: TGTGCCAGCAGTCTGGCGAACACTGAAGCTTTCTTT. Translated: CASSLANTEAFF.